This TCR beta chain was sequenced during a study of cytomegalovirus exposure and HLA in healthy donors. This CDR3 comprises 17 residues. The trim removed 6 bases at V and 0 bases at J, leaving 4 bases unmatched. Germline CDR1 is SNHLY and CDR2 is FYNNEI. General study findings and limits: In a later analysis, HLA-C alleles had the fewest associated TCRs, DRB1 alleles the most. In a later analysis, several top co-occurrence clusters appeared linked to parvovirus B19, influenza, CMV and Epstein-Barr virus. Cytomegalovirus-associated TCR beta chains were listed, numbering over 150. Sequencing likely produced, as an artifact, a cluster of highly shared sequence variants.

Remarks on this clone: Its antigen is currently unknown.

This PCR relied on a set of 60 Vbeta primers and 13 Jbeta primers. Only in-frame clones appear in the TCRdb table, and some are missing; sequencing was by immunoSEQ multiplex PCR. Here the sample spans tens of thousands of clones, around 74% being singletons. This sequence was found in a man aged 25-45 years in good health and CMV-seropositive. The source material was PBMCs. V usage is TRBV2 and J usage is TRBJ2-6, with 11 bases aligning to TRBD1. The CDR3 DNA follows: TGTGCCAGCAGCAGGACAGGGGGCCCCTCTGGGGCCAACGTCCTGACTTTC. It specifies CASSRTGGPSGANVLTF.